What follows are 10 T cell receptor beta chains derived from one specimen sequenced in a study of blood T cell repertoires in COVID-19. Produced via immunoSEQ multiplex PCR; TCRdb's table is partial and in-frame only. The sample has some 300,000 clones; under 90% are singletons. Sequenced input: PBMCs or T cells enriched from blood (not recorded which). The receptors derive from a woman aged 40 to 50 who had recovered from COVID-19.

The CDR3 protein is CASSLGWRNTDTQYF. CDR3 nucleotides: TGTGCCAGCAGCTTAGGGTGGCGGAACACAGATACGCAGTATTTT. The chain recombines TRBV7-2 with TRBJ2-3; D unresolved. V lost 1 base and J lost 2, with 10 bases in between. The CDR3 is 15 residues long. Germline V gives CDR1 SGHTA, CDR2 FQGNSA.

The chain links TRBV12-3 or TRBV12-4 to TRBJ1-5, with D unclear. V was shortened by 5 bases and J by 7 bases, with 9 bases between the two germline ends. This CDR3 has 12 residues. For the CDR3, the DNA is TGTGCCAGCAGTGTCCGTTCGCAGCCCCAGCATTTT. As protein: CASSVRSQPQHF.

The chain carries TRBV3-1 (or the pseudogene TRBV3-2) and TRBJ1-3, with D possibly matching TRBD1 (5 bases). Per germline, CDR1 LGHDT and CDR2 YNNKEL (reference sequence). This CDR3 contains 13 residues. Trimming left V 4 bases short and J 14 bases short, with 18 bases between. CDR3 region: CASSPRELSILYF. The CDR3, as DNA: TGTGCCAGCAGCCCCAGGGAACTTTCTATCCTATATTTT.

The V and J genes are TRBV5-1 and TRBJ2-1; 7 bases align to TRBD2. Trimming removed 0 bases from V and 8 bases from J; junction bases left unmatched: 11. This CDR3 comprises 16 residues. Germline V gives CDR1 SGHRS, CDR2 YFSETQ. The CDR3 DNA follows: TGCGCCAGCAGCTTGGCTATGGGCGGGAGATGGGATGAGCAGTTCTTC. Residues: CASSLAMGGRWDEQFF.

The chain is built from TRBV2 and TRBJ1-3; D unclear. Between the trimmed V and J ends, which lost 6 bases and 0 bases, there was a span of 9 bases. The germline CDR1 and CDR2 sequences are SNHLY and FYNNEI. The length of the CDR3 is 14 residues. The CDR3 region is CASSQVNSGNTIYF. For the CDR3, the DNA is TGTGCCAGCAGCCAGGTCAACTCTGGAAACACCATATATTTT.

CDR3 sequence (DNA): TGTGCCAGCAGTCCCCAGGAGGGTCGGGGCACTGAAGCTTTCTTT. This encodes CASSPQEGRGTEAFF. The rearrangement joins TRBV6-5 to TRBJ1-1; D unresolved. The V end lost 5 bases, the J end lost 4 bases, and 17 bases lay between the germline ends. Per the germline V gene, CDR1 is MNHEY and CDR2 is SVGAGI. CDR3 size: 15 residues.

A single count supports this clone. V and J are TRBV28 and TRBJ1-6; 7 positions agree with TRBD1. Losses at the gene ends were 6 bases for V and 10 bases for J; bases not matched to a gene: 9. Germline lookup yields CDR1 MDHEN and CDR2 SYDVKM. There are 14 residues in the CDR3. The CDR3 region is CASSFDRVGSPLHF. For the CDR3, the DNA is TGTGCCAGCAGCTTCGACAGGGTAGGCTCACCCCTCCACTTT.

Comments on this clone: The same CDR3 arises from other DNA sequences in this sample as well. The rearrangement uses TRBV5-1 and TRBJ1-3; TRBD1 matches at 8 bases. CDR3 length equals 15 residues. Germline V gene data show CDR1 as SGHRS and CDR2 as YFSETQ. Unmatched junction bases numbered 5, after V lost 4 bases and J lost 2 bases. The DNA of the CDR3 is TGCGCCAGCAGCACCACAGGGGGTGCTGGAAACACCATATATTTT. Protein: CASSTTGGAGNTIYF. The full variable domain, rest sourced from reference TRBV5-1 and TRBJ1-3, is KAGVTQTPRYLIKTRGQQVTLSCSPISGHRSVSWYQQTPGQGLQFLFEYFSETQRNKGNFPGRFSGRQFSNSRSEMNVSTLELGDSALYLCASSTTGGAGNTIYFGEGSWLTVV.

V is TRBV15 and J is TRBJ2-1; D might be TRBD1 (5 bases). The CDR3 is made up of 15 amino acids. Germline CDR1 and CDR2: LNHNV and YYDKDF (reference sequence). V was trimmed by 0 bases and J by 6 bases, leaving 12 bases between them. The CDR3 nucleotides read TGTGCCACCAGCAGAGATATCAGGGTCGGCAATGAGCAGTTCTTC. Its translation is CATSRDIRVGNEQFF.

V gene TRBV5-4 combines with J gene TRBJ2-1, with D tentatively TRBD2 (5 bases). CDR1 SGHNT and CDR2 YYREEE come from the germline V gene (reference sequence). There are 13 residues in the CDR3. The V and J ends lost 8 bases and 3 bases respectively, with 12 bases between them. In nucleotides, the CDR3 is TGTGCCAGTCGGACCGGAGGCTACAATGAGCAGTTCTTC. This sequence encodes CASRTGGYNEQFF.